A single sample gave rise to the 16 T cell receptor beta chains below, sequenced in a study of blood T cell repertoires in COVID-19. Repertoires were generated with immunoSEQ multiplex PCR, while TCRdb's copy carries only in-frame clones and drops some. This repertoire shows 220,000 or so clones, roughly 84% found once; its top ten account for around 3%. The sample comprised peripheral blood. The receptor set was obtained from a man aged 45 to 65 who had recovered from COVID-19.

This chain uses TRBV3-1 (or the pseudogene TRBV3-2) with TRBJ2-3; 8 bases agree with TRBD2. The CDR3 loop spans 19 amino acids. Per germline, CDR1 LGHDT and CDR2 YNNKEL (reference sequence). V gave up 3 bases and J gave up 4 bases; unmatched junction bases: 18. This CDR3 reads CASSHAGAGREGLPDTQYF. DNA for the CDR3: TGTGCCAGCAGCCACGCCGGGGCGGGTCGGGAGGGCCTCCCAGATACGCAGTATTTT.

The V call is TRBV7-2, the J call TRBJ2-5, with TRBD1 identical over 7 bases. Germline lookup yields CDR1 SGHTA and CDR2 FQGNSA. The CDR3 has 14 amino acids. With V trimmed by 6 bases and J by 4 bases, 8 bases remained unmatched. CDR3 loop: CASSATGRGETQYF. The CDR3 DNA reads TGTGCCAGCAGTGCGACAGGGCGTGGAGAGACCCAGTACTTC.

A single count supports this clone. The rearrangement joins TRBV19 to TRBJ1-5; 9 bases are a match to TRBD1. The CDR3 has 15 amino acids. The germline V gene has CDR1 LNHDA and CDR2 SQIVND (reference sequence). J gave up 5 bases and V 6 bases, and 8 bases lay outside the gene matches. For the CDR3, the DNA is TGTGCCAGTAGGGCCCACACAGGGGGCGATCAGCCCCAGCATTTT. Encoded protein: CASRAHTGGDQPQHF.

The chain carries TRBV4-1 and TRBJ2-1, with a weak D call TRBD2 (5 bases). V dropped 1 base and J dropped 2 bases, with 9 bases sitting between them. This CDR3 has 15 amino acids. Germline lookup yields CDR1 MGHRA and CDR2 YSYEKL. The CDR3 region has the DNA TGCGCCAGCAGCCAAGCGGGATCCCCCTACAATGAGCAGTTCTTC. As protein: CASSQAGSPYNEQFF.

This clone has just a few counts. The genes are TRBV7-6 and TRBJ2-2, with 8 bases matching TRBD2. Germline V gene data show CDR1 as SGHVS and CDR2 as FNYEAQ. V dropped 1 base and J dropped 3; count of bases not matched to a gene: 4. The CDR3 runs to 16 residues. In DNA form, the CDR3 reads TGTGCCAGCAGCTTAGGACGGGAGGGCCACACCGGGGAGCTGTTTTTT. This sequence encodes CASSLGREGHTGELFF.

CDR3: CASREKPGLAGNEQFF. The CDR3 region has the DNA TGTGCCAGCAGGGAAAAACCGGGACTAGCGGGCAATGAGCAGTTCTTC. The chain combines TRBV2 with TRBJ2-1; 12 bases agree with TRBD2. J gave up 6 bases and V 6 bases, and 9 bases lay outside the gene matches. Germline-derived CDR1 and CDR2 are SNHLY and FYNNEI. CDR3 size: 16 residues.

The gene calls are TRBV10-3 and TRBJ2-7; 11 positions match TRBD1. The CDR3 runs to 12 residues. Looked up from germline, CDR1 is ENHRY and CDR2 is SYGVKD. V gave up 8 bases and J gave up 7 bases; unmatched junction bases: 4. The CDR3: CAIGQGAREQYF. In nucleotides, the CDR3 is TGTGCCATCGGACAGGGGGCACGGGAGCAGTACTTC.

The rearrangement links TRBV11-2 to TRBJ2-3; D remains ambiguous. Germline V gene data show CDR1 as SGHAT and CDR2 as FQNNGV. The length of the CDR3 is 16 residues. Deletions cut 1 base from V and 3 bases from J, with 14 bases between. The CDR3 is CASSLGILPDTDTQYF. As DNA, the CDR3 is TGTGCCAGCAGCTTAGGAATTCTTCCAGATACAGATACGCAGTATTTT.

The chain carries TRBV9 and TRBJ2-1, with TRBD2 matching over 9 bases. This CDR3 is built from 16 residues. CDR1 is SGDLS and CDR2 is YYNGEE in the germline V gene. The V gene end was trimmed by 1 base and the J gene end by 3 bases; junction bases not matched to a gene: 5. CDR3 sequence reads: CASSVTAGGNYNEQFF. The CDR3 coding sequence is TGTGCCAGCAGCGTAACGGCGGGAGGGAACTACAATGAGCAGTTCTTC. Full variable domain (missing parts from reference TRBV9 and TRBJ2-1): DSGVTQTPKHLITATGQRVTLRCSPRSGDLSVYWYQQSLDQGLQFLIQYYNGEERAKGNILERFSAQQFPDLHSELNLSSLELGDSALYFCASSVTAGGNYNEQFFGPGTRLTVL.

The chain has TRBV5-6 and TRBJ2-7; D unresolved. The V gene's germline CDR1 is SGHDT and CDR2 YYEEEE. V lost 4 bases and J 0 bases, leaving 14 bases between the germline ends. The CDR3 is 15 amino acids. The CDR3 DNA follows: TGTGCCAGCAGCCGGCGGCCCAGTAACTCCTACGAGCAGTACTTC. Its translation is CASSRRPSNSYEQYF.

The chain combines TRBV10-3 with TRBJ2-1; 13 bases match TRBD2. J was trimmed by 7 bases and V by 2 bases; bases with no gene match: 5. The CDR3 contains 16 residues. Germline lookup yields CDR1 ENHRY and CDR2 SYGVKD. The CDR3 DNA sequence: TGTGCCATCAGTGAGCGGACTAGCGGGAGTCAAAATGAGCAGTTCTTC. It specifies CAISERTSGSQNEQFF.

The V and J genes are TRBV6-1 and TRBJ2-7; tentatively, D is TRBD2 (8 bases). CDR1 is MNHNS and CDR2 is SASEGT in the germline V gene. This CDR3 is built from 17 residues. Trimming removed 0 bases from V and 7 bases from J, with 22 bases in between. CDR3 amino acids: CASSEAMVAGPRGEQYF. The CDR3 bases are TGTGCCAGCAGTGAAGCTATGGTAGCGGGACCCAGGGGGGAGCAGTACTTC.

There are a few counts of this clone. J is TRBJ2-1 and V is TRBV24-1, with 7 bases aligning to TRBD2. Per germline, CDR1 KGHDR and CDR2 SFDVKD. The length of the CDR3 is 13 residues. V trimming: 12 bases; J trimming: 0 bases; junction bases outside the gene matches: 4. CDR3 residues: CAAGETSYNEQFF. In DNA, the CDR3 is TGTGCCGCGGGGGAGACCTCCTACAATGAGCAGTTCTTC.

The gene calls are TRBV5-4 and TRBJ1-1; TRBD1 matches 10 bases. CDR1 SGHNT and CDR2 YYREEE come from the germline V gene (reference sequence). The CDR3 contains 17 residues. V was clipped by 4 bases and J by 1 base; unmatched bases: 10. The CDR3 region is CASSVTRDRGWNTEAFF. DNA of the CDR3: TGTGCCAGCAGCGTGACCAGGGACAGGGGTTGGAACACTGAAGCTTTCTTT.

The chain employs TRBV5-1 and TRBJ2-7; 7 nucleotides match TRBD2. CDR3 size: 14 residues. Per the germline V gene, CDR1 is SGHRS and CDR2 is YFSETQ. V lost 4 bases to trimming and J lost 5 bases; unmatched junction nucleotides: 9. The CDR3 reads CASSPLTSGDEQYF. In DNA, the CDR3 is TGCGCCAGCAGCCCTCTGACAAGCGGGGACGAGCAGTACTTC.

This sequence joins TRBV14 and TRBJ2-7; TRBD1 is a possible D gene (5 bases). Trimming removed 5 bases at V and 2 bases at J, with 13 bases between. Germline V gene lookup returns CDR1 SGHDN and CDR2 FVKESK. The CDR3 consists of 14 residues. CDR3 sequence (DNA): TGTGCCAGCAGCAGGACACATACCACCTACGAGCAGTACTTC. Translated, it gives CASSRTHTTYEQYF.